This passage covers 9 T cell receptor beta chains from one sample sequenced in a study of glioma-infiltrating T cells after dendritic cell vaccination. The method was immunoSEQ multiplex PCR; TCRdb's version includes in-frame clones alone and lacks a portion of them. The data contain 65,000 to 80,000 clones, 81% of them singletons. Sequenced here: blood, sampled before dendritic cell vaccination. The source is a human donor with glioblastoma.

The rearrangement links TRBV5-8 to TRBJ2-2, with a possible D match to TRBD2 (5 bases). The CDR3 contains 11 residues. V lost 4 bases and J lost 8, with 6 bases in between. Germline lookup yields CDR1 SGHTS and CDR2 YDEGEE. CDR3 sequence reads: CASSRRGELFF. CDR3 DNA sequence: TGTGCCAGCAGCCGGAGGGGGGAGCTGTTTTTT.

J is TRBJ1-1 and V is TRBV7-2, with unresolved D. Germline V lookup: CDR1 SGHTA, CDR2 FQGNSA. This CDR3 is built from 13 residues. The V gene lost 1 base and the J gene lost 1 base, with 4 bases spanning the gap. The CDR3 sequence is CASSLGANTEAFF. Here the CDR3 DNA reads TGTGCCAGCAGCTTAGGGGCGAACACTGAAGCTTTCTTT.

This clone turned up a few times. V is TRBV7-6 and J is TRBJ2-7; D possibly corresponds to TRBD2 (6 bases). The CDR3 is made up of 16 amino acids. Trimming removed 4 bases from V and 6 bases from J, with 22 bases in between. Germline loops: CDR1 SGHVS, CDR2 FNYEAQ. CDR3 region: CASSYGVGLGGREQYF. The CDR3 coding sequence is TGTGCCAGCAGCTACGGTGTTGGGTTGGGGGGTCGCGAGCAGTACTTC.

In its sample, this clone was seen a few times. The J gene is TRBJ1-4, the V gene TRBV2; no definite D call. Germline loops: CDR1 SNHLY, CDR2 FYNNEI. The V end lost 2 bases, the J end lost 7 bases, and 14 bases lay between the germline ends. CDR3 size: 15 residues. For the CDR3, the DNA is TGTGCCAGCAGTGAATCCCGGGTTCGGTTTGAAAAACTGTTTTTT. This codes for CASSESRVRFEKLFF.

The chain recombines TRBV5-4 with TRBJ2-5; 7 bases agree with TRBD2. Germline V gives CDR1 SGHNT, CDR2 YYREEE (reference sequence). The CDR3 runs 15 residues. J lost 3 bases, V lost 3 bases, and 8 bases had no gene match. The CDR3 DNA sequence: TGTGCCAGCAGCTGGGGCGGACTAGAAGAAGAGACCCAGTACTTC. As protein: CASSWGGLEEETQYF.

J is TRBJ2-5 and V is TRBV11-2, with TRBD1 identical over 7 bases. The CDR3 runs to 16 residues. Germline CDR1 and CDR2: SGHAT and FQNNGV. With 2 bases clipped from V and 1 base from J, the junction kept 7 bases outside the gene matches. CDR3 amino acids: CASSLYSGQAQETQYF. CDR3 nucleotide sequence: TGTGCCAGCAGCTTATATTCCGGACAGGCCCAAGAGACCCAGTACTTC.

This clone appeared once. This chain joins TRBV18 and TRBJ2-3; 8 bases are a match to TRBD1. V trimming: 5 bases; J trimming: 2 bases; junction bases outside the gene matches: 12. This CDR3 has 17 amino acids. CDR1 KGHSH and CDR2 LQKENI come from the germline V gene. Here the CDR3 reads CASSRTGNQNPTDTQYF. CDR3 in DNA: TGTGCCAGCTCAAGGACAGGGAACCAGAACCCCACAGATACGCAGTATTTT.

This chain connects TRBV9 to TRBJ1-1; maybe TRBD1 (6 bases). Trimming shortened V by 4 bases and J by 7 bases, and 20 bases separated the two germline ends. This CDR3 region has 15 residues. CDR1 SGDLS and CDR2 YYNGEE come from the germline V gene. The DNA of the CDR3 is TGTGCCAGCAGCAAGAGGGGGGGGACTCTTTTTGAAGCTTTCTTT. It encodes CASSKRGGTLFEAFF.

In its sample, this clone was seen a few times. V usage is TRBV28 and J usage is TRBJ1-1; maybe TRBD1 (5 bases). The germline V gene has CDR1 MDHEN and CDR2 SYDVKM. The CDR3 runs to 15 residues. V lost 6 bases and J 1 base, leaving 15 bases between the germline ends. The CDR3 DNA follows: TGTGCCAGCAGCCTGATGACAGTTTCGAACACTGAAGCTTTCTTT. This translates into CASSLMTVSNTEAFF.